This record looks at one T cell receptor (beta chain) sequence and its context. This sample stems from a study of neoadjuvant anti-PD-1 for oral cavity cancer. The wider study: Nivolumab at 3 mg/kg was mostly given biweekly, three to four doses, pre-surgery.

Some clones are missing from TCRdb's copy, which holds only in-frame ones; the method was immunoSEQ multiplex PCR. This sample yields around 70,000 clones, of which more than 75% are seen a single time; approximately 3% belongs to the top ten. The time point here: after neoadjuvant nivolumab, at surgical resection. The sequence was obtained from a person between 35 and 79 years old with oral cavity squamous cell carcinoma. The material sequenced was PBMCs, taken after nivolumab (anti-PD-1) treatment.

The CDR3 spells CASSLLGTGKGDTQYF. As DNA, the CDR3 is TGTGCCAGCAGTCTCCTCGGAACAGGGAAGGGGGATACGCAGTATTTT. This sequence joins TRBV28 and TRBJ2-3; TRBD1 might be the D (6 bases). V lost 5 bases and J lost 6, with 21 bases in between. The CDR3 consists of 16 residues. CDR1 and CDR2 from the germline V gene are MDHEN and SYDVKM.